The TCR beta chain under discussion was sequenced for a study of identical twins. Study-level points and caveats: Analyses based on zero insertions could be partly confounded by invariant MAIT and iNKT cells. The abundant beta clonotypes from cord blood had fewer insertions, and memory repertoires had none of this.

V lost 5 bases and J 5 bases, leaving 18 bases between the germline ends. In germline, CDR1 is SEHNR, CDR2 FQNEAQ (reference sequence). The CDR3 consists of 15 residues. One entry per CDR3 protein results from TCRdb running MiXCR on the 5' RACE reads. The repertoire holds 450,000 to 650,000 distinct CDR3 sequences, 13% to 15% seen once, with 0.35% to 0.45% in the top ten. This clonotype was counted between two and nine times. Its antigen is undetermined. These sequences were also reported in another study, on yellow fever vaccine responses in identical twins.

This TCR was sampled from a woman aged 18-29 years in good health. The sample was CD4+ T cells sorted from blood. This chain links TRBV7-9 with TRBJ2-5; D may match TRBD1 or TRBD2 (5 bases each). CDR3 nucleotide sequence: TGTGCCAGCAGCCCTCGGGGCAGCTTTGGGGAGACCCAGTACTTC. Translated: CASSPRGSFGETQYF.